Each of the 13 T cell receptor beta chains below was sequenced from the same sample in a study of blood T cell repertoires in COVID-19. Generated by immunoSEQ multiplex PCR, the TCRdb table keeps only in-frame clones and is missing some. The table has around 190,000 clones, roughly 76% seen once. The material sequenced was peripheral blood. These receptors were obtained from a middle-aged woman with COVID-19, enrolled during active disease.

The CDR3 DNA reads as TGCGCCAGCAGTAAACTTAGGGGGAACTACAATGAGCAGTTCTTC. Amino acids: CASSKLRGNYNEQFF. V and J are TRBV5-1 and TRBJ2-1; D is possibly TRBD1 (6 bases). This CDR3 has 15 amino acids. The V gene's germline CDR1 is SGHRS and CDR2 YFSETQ. The V gene lost 5 bases and the J gene lost 3 bases, with 15 bases spanning the gap.

This chain links TRBV10-2 with TRBJ1-5, with TRBD1 matching 8 bases. The CDR3 spans 12 residues. Germline values: CDR1 WSHSY, CDR2 SAAADI. The junction had 1 base not matched to a gene; V was cut back by 5 bases and J by 7 bases. The CDR3 protein is CASSTGGQPQHF. The CDR3 DNA reads as TGCGCCAGCAGTACAGGGGGACAGCCCCAGCATTTT.

The genes are TRBV3-1 (or the pseudogene TRBV3-2) and TRBJ2-3, with a tentative D call TRBD1 (6 bases). Looked up from germline, CDR1 is LGHDT and CDR2 is YNNKEL (reference sequence). V dropped 1 base and J dropped 7 bases, with 15 bases sitting between them. This CDR3 is built from 15 residues. Written as DNA, the CDR3 is TGTGCCAGCAGCCAAGTAGGAAAACAGGGTCATACGCAGTATTTT. Its translation: CASSQVGKQGHTQYF.

The chain combines TRBV28 with TRBJ1-4; TRBD1 matches 7 bases. With V trimmed by 3 bases and J by 7 bases, 8 bases remained unmatched. CDR1 and CDR2 (germline): MDHEN, SYDVKM. The CDR3 totals 15 residues. In nucleotides, the CDR3 is TGTGCCAGCAGTTTGGGACAGCGAGGTTTTGAAAAACTGTTTTTT. Translating gives CASSLGQRGFEKLFF.

The chain joins TRBV4-1 to TRBJ2-1; TRBD2 matches 8 bases. V shed 2 bases and J 1 base; nucleotides not matched to a gene: 4. The CDR3 covers 16 residues. Germline-derived CDR1 and CDR2 are MGHRA and YSYEKL. The CDR3 region is CASSQSGSTSYNEQFF. The CDR3 region has the DNA TGCGCCAGCAGCCAAAGCGGGAGTACGTCCTACAATGAGCAGTTCTTC.

The rearrangement uses TRBV6-5 and TRBJ2-6, with unresolved D. Germline V gives CDR1 MNHEY, CDR2 SVGAGI. CDR3 size: 15 residues. Between the trimmed V and J ends, which lost 6 bases and 4 bases, there was a span of 13 bases. This CDR3 is CASSLWPPGANVLTF. The DNA for the CDR3 is TGTGCCAGCAGCCTTTGGCCGCCGGGGGCCAACGTCCTGACTTTC.

This clone turned up a few times. This rearrangement joins TRBV27 to TRBJ2-7; D possibly corresponds to TRBD2 (6 bases). Germline CDR1 and CDR2: MNHEY and SMNVEV (reference sequence). V was pared by 8 bases and J by 9 bases, with 26 bases between. The CDR3 is 15 amino acids. The CDR3 loop reads CASGRPVGTGGWQYF. In nucleotides, the CDR3 is TGTGCCAGCGGACGGCCGGTCGGGACTGGAGGTTGGCAGTACTTC.

The chain joins TRBV30 to TRBJ1-1; D perhaps matches TRBD1 (6 bases). This CDR3 spans 11 amino acids. Trimming took off 4 bases at V and 11 bases at J, with 14 bases between the two ends. Looked up from germline, CDR1 is GTSNPN and CDR2 is SVGIG (reference sequence). In DNA, the CDR3 is TGTGCCTGGACTCATACAGGGATGGCTTTCTTT. It yields the protein CAWTHTGMAFF.

The CDR3: CASSPLAGGTVEQFF. In DNA form, the CDR3 reads TGTGCCAGCAGCCCACTAGCGGGGGGGACAGTTGAGCAGTTCTTC. V and J are TRBV2 and TRBJ2-1, with 13 bases aligning to TRBD2. Germline V gives CDR1 SNHLY, CDR2 FYNNEI. CDR3 length: 15 amino acids. V lost 6 bases to trimming and J lost 9 bases; unmatched junction nucleotides: 8.

The chain recombines TRBV14 with TRBJ2-2, with a possible D match to TRBD2 (5 bases). Germline lookup yields CDR1 SGHDN and CDR2 FVKESK. V lost 3 bases, J lost 4 bases, and 12 bases lay in between. The CDR3 extends over 15 amino acids. CDR3 bases: TGTGCCAGCAGCCAGGGGTTTAGCGTCACCGGGGAGCTGTTTTTT. Translating it yields CASSQGFSVTGELFF.

The chain employs TRBV4-1 and TRBJ1-3; D unclear. CDR1 is MGHRA, CDR2 YSYEKL, per germline. This CDR3 has 14 amino acids. V was shortened by 4 bases and J by 1 base, with 8 bases between the two germline ends. CDR3 amino acids: CASSLGVSGNTIYF. In DNA, the CDR3 is TGCGCCAGCAGCCTGGGAGTTTCTGGAAACACCATATATTTT.

This sequence joins TRBV12-5 and TRBJ2-3; D not certain. This CDR3 contains 13 residues. The V gene lost 1 base and the J gene lost 2 bases, with 4 bases spanning the gap. Germline V gene sequence: CDR1 LGHNT, CDR2 FRNRAP. In DNA form, the CDR3 reads TGTGCTAGTGGTTTGGATCTCACAGATACGCAGTATTTT. Translated, it gives CASGLDLTDTQYF.

The chain links TRBV9 to TRBJ1-3; D is unclear. The CDR3 has 14 amino acids. Trimming removed 0 bases from V and 4 bases from J, with 8 bases in between. CDR1 and CDR2 from the germline V gene are SGDLS and YYNGEE. The CDR3 protein is CASSVDLSGNTIYF. The DNA of the CDR3 is TGTGCCAGCAGCGTAGATCTATCGGGAAACACCATATATTTT.